A single sample is the source of the 13 T cell receptor beta chains below, sequenced in a study of T cell responses to AZD1222 COVID-19 vaccine. Only in-frame clones appear in the TCRdb table, and some are missing; sequencing was by immunoSEQ multiplex PCR. The table shows 60,000 to 75,000 clones, with roughly 87% occurring only once. Sequenced material: peripheral blood, taken on day 0 of AZD1222 vaccination. Receptor source: an adult in good health.

In DNA, the CDR3 is TGTGCCAGCAGTTTAAAAGGGGGGCCGGCCGATACGCAGTATTTT. It is translated as CASSLKGGPADTQYF. V is TRBV27 and J is TRBJ2-3; perhaps D is TRBD1 or TRBD2 (6 bases each). Trimming pared 2 bases from V and 6 bases from J, leaving 15 bases between. Germline V CDR1 and CDR2: MNHEY, SMNVEV (reference sequence). This CDR3 comprises 15 residues.

This clone was detected only once. V and J are TRBV19 and TRBJ2-6; possibly TRBD1 for D (6 bases). Germline values: CDR1 LNHDA, CDR2 SQIVND (reference sequence). CDR3 length: 15 amino acids. Trimming stripped 8 bases from V and 2 bases from J, with 13 bases between. This CDR3 reads CASGPGVTGANVLTF. CDR3 coding DNA: TGTGCCAGTGGTCCAGGGGTGACTGGGGCCAACGTCCTGACTTTC.

The rearrangement uses TRBV19 and TRBJ1-6, with 10 positions matching TRBD1. Germline assignment: CDR1 LNHDA and CDR2 SQIVND (reference sequence). The V segment lost 3 bases and the J segment 2 bases; nucleotides outside the gene matches: 1. This CDR3 region has 16 residues. The DNA for the CDR3 is TGTGCCAGTAGTATGGACAGGGGGACCTATAATTCACCCCTCCACTTT. It yields the protein CASSMDRGTYNSPLHF. Full variable domain (missing parts from reference TRBV19 and TRBJ1-6): DGGITQSPKYLFRKEGQNVTLSCEQNLNHDAMYWYRQDPGQGLRLIYYSQIVNDFQKGDIAEGYSVSREKKESFPLTVTSAQKNPTAFYLCASSMDRGTYNSPLHFGNGTRLTVT.

Only one count was recorded for this clone. This chain connects TRBV3-1 (or the pseudogene TRBV3-2) to TRBJ2-3, with a weak D call TRBD2 (6 bases). V lost 0 bases, J lost 0 bases, and 10 bases lay in between. The length of the CDR3 is 16 residues. Per germline, CDR1 LGHDT and CDR2 YNNKEL (reference sequence). The CDR3 bases are TGTGCCAGCAGCCAAGATCTTAGCGGTAGCACAGATACGCAGTATTTT. Amino acid sequence: CASSQDLSGSTDTQYF.

V is TRBV5-1 and J is TRBJ1-2; 7 bases align to TRBD1. Germline trimming cut 4 bases from V and 6 bases from J; bases unmatched to any gene: 3. Per the germline V gene, CDR1 is SGHRS and CDR2 is YFSETQ. The CDR3 covers 12 residues. DNA for the CDR3: TGCGCCAGCAGCCAGGGGGAGAATGGCTACACCTTC. Its protein product is CASSQGENGYTF.

V and J are TRBV4-2 and TRBJ1-2, with 7 bases aligning to TRBD1. This CDR3 has 14 residues. Germline loops: CDR1 LGHNA, CDR2 YNFKEQ. The junction had 7 bases not matched to a gene; V was cut back by 5 bases and J by 4 bases. CDR3 sequence: CASSATGPGYGYTF. DNA of the CDR3: TGTGCCAGCAGCGCGACAGGGCCGGGCTATGGCTACACCTTC.

The DNA of the CDR3 is TGCGCCAGCAGCCAAGACAGTTCTCCCTTGAATTCACCCCTCCACTTT. This encodes CASSQDSSPLNSPLHF. This chain connects TRBV4-1 to TRBJ1-6; D call uncertain. The CDR3 consists of 16 residues. Germline V gene lookup returns CDR1 MGHRA and CDR2 YSYEKL. Trimming shortened V by 0 bases and J by 7 bases, and 13 bases separated the two germline ends.

The chain uses TRBV7-2 and TRBJ1-5; D call uncertain. V lost 2 bases and J lost 0, with 8 bases in between. Germline CDR1 and CDR2: SGHTA and FQGNSA. This CDR3 has 15 residues. The CDR3: CASSLQDDSNQPQHF. The CDR3 DNA reads as TGTGCCAGCAGCTTACAGGACGATAGCAATCAGCCCCAGCATTTT.

The chain couples TRBV2 to TRBJ1-2; 9 nucleotides agree with TRBD1. Germline V gene lookup returns CDR1 SNHLY and CDR2 FYNNEI. The CDR3 runs 14 residues. Unmatched junction bases numbered 3, after V lost 5 bases and J lost 2 bases. The CDR3 region is CASSTDRGNYGYTF. DNA for the CDR3: TGTGCCAGCAGTACAGACAGGGGGAACTATGGCTACACCTTC.

The chain joins TRBV24-1 to TRBJ2-7; no clear D. Germline CDR1 KGHDR, CDR2 SFDVKD. The length of the CDR3 is 13 residues. V was trimmed by 2 bases and J by 3 bases, leaving 7 bases between them. CDR3 coding DNA: TGTGCCACCAGTGATTCTATTAGCTACGAGCAGTACTTC. Translating it yields CATSDSISYEQYF.

V gene TRBV19 combines with J gene TRBJ1-2; no clear D gene. CDR1 and CDR2 from the germline V gene are LNHDA and SQIVND (reference sequence). The CDR3 covers 12 residues. Trimming stripped 5 bases from V and 7 bases from J, with 11 bases between. CDR3 DNA: TGTGCCAGTAGTCCTACAGTAGCTGGCTACACCTTC. Protein sequence: CASSPTVAGYTF.

The chain recombines TRBV12-3 or TRBV12-4 with TRBJ2-7; D possibly corresponds to TRBD2 (6 bases). The CDR3 loop spans 12 amino acids. Trimming removed 11 bases at V and 4 bases at J, with 15 bases between. The CDR3 reads CASLGAGYEQYF. For the CDR3, the DNA is TGTGCCTCATTAGGGGCGGGGTACGAGCAGTACTTC.

The chain has TRBV5-8 and TRBJ2-5; D is possibly TRBD1 or TRBD2 (5 bases each). The CDR3 is 16 amino acids. The germline V and J ends were trimmed by 1 base and 1 base, with 14 bases remaining between them. CDR1 SGHTS and CDR2 YDEGEE come from the germline V gene. The CDR3 nucleotides read TGTGCCAGCAGCTTGTACTGGGGACGGGGCCAAGAGACCCAGTACTTC. Its protein product is CASSLYWGRGQETQYF.